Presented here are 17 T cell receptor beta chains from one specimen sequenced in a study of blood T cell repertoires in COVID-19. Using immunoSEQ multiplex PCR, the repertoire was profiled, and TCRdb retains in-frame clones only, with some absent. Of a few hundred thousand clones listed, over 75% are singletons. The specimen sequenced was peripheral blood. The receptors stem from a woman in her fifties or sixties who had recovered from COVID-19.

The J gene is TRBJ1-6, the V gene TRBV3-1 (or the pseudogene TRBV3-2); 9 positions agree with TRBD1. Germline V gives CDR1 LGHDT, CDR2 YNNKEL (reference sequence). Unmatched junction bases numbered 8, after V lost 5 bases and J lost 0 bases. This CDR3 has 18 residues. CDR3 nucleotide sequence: TGTGCCAGCAGCAAACGACAGGGGGTATACTCCTATAATTCACCCCTCCACTTT. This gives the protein CASSKRQGVYSYNSPLHF.

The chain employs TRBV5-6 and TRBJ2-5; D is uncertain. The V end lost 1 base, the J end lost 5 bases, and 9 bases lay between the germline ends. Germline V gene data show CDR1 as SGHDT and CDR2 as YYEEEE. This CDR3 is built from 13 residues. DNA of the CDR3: TGTGCCAGCAGCTTGTCAGCGTGGGAGACCCAGTACTTC. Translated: CASSLSAWETQYF.

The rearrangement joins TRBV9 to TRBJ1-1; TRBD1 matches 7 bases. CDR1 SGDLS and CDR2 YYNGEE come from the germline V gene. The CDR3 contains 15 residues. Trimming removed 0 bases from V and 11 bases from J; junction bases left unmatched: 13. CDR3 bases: TGTGCCAGCAGCGTAGGTAAGGGGGCACTCCCAAAGGCTTTCTTT. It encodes CASSVGKGALPKAFF. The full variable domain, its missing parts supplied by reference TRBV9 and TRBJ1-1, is DSGVTQTPKHLITATGQRVTLRCSPRSGDLSVYWYQQSLDQGLQFLIQYYNGEERAKGNILERFSAQQFPDLHSELNLSSLELGDSALYFCASSVGKGALPKAFFGQGTRLTVV.

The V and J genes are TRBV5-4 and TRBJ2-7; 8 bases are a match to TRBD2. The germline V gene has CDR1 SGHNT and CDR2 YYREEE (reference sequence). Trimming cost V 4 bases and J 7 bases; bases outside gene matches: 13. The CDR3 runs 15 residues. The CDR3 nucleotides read TGTGCCAGCAGCCCTGGCGCAGCGGGAGCGGGTGAGCAGTACTTC. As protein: CASSPGAAGAGEQYF.

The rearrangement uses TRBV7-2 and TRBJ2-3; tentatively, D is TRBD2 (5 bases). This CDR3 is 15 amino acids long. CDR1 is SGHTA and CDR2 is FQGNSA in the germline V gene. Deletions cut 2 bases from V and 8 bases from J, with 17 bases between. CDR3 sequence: CASSLRLGESGTQYF. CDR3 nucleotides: TGTGCCAGCAGCTTAAGGCTCGGGGAAAGTGGTACGCAGTATTTT.

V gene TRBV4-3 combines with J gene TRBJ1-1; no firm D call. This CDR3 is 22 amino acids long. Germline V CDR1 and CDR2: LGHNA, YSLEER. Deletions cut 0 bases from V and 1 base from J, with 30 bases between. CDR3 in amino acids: CASSQELYSGPGNRRRNTEAFF. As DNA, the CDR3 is TGCGCCAGCAGCCAAGAACTTTACAGTGGTCCCGGGAACCGCAGGAGGAACACTGAAGCTTTCTTT.

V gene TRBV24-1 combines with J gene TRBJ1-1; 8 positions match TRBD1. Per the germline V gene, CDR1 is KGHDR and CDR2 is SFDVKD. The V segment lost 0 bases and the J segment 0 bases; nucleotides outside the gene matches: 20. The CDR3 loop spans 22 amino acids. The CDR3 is CATSDLPINPRTGSEMNTEAFF. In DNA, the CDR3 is TGTGCCACCAGTGATTTGCCCATAAACCCCCGGACAGGGAGCGAGATGAACACTGAAGCTTTCTTT.

CDR3 amino acids: CASSPGGGGGTEAFF. CDR3 DNA sequence: TGTGCCAGCAGCCCGGGGGGGGGCGGTGGCACTGAAGCTTTCTTT. The genes are TRBV9 and TRBJ1-1, with D tentatively TRBD1 (6 bases). CDR1 and CDR2 (germline): SGDLS, YYNGEE. The CDR3 has 15 amino acids. V lost 4 bases to trimming and J lost 4 bases, with 17 bases between them.

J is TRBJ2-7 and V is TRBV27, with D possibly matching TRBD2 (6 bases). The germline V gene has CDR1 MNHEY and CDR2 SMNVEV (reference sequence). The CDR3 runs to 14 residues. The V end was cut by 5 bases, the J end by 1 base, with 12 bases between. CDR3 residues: CASSLAGTSYEQYF. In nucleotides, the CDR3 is TGTGCCAGCAGTCTCGCCGGGACTTCCTACGAGCAGTACTTC.

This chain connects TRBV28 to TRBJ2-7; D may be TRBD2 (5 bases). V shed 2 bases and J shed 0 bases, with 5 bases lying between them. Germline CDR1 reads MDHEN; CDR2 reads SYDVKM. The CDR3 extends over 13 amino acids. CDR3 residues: CASSLRGSYEQYF. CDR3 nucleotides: TGTGCCAGCAGTTTACGGGGCTCCTACGAGCAGTACTTC.

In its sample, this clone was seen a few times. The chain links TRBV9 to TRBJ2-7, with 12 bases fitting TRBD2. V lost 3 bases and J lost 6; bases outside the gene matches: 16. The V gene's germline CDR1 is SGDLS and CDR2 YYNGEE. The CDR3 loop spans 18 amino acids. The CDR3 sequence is CASSAGPRASGRAAEQYF. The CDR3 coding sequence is TGTGCCAGCAGCGCAGGGCCCAGGGCTAGCGGGAGGGCGGCCGAGCAGTACTTC.

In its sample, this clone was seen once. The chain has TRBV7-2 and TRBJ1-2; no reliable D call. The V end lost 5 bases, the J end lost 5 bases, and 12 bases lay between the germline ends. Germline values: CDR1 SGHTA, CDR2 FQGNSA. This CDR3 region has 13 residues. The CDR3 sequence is CASSLDPQYGYTF. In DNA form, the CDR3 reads TGTGCCAGCAGCCTCGATCCCCAGTATGGCTACACCTTC.

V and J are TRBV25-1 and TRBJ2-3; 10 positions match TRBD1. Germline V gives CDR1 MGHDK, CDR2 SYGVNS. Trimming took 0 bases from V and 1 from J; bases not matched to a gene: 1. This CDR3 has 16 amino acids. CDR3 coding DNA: TGTGCCAGCAGTGAATACGGGACAGGGGGCACAGATACGCAGTATTTT. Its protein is CASSEYGTGGTDTQYF. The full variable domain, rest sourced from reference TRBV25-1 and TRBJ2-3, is EADIYQTPRYLVIGTGKKITLECSQTMGHDKMYWYQQDPGMELHLIHYSYGVNSTEKGDLSSESTVSRIRTEHFPLTLESARPSHTSQYLCASSEYGTGGTDTQYFGPGTRLTVL.

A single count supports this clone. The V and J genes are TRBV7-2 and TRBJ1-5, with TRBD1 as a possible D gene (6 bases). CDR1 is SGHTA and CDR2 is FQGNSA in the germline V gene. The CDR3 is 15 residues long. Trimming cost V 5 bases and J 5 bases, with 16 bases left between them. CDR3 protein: CASSLDRDTYQPQHF. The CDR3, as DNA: TGTGCCAGCAGCCTCGACCGGGACACTTATCAGCCCCAGCATTTT.

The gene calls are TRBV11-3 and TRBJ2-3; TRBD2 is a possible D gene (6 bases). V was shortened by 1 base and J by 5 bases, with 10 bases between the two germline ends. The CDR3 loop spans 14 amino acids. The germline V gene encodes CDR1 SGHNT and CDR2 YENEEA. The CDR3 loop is CASSLGGIRDTQYF. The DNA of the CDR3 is TGTGCCAGCAGCTTAGGCGGGATCAGAGATACGCAGTATTTT. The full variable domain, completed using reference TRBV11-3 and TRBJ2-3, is EAGVVQSPRYKIIEKKQPVAFWCNPISGHNTLYWYLQNLGQGPELLIRYENEEAVDDSQLPKDRFSAERLKGVDSTLKIQPAELGDSAVYLCASSLGGIRDTQYFGPGTRLTVL.

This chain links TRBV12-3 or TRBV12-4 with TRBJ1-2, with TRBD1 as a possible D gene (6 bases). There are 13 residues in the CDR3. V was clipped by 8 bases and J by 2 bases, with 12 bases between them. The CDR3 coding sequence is TGTGCCAGCGAAGGACAGAGAAACTATGGCTACACCTTC. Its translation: CASEGQRNYGYTF.

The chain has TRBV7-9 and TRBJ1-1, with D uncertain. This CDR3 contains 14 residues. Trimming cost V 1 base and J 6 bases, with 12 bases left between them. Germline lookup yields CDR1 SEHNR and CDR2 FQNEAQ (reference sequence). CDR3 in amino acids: CASSLVKSLPEAFF. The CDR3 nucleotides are TGTGCCAGCAGCTTAGTGAAGTCACTTCCTGAAGCTTTCTTT.